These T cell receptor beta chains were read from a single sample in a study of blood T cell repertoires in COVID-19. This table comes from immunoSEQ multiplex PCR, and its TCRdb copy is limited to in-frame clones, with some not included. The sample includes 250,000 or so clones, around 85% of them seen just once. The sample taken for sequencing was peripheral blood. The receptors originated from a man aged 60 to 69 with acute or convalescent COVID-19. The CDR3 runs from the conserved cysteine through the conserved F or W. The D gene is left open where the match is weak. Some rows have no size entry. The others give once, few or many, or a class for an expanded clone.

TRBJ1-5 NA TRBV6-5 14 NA CASSPGLWNQPQHF TGTGCCAGCAGTCCCGGACTGTGGAATCAGCCCCAGCATTTT
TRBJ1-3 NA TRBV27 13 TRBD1 CASSSQGANTIYF TGTGCCAGCAGTTCGCAGGGGGCAAACACCATATATTTT
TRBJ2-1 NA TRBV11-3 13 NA CASSLDTGVEQFF TGTGCCAGCAGCTTAGATACGGGGGTTGAGCAGTTCTTC
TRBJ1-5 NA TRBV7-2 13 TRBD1 CASSLDRYQPQHF TGTGCCAGCAGCTTGGACAGGTATCAGCCCCAGCATTTT
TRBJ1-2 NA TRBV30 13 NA CAWVGGANYGYTF TGTGCCTGGGTCGGTGGGGCGAACTATGGCTACACCTTC
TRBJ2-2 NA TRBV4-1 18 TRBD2 CASSQVGSGGMNTGELFF TGCGCCAGCAGCCAAGTCGGTTCGGGGGGGATGAACACCGGGGAGCTGTTTTTT
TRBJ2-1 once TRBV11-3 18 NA CASSHPLVRVSSYNEQFF TGTGCCAGCAGCCACCCCCTTGTCCGGGTAAGCTCCTACAATGAGCAGTTCTTC
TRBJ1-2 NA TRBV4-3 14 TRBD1 CASSRGDREYGYTF TGCGCCAGCAGCCGGGGGGACAGGGAATATGGCTACACCTTC
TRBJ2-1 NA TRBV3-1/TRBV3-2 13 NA CASSLLAYNEQFF TGTGCCAGCAGCCTTCTAGCCTACAATGAGCAGTTCTTC
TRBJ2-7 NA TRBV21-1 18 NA CASSKGEVGGTGDYEQYF TGTGCCAGCAGCAAAGGAGAAGTAGGGGGGACAGGGGACTACGAGCAGTACTTC
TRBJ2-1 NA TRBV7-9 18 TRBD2 CASSLDPRVQRGNNEQFF TGTGCCAGCAGCTTGGACCCACGGGTTCAGCGGGGGAACAATGAGCAGTTCTTC
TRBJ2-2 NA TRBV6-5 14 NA CASRAVRGTGELFF TGTGCCAGCAGGGCCGTCAGGGGCACCGGGGAGCTGTTTTTT
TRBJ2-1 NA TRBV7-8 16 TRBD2 CASSLSSGLAPSEQFF TGTGCCAGCAGCCTTAGTTCGGGACTAGCCCCTTCCGAGCAGTTCTTC
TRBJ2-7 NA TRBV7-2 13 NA CASSLENYYEQYF TGTGCCAGCAGCTTAGAAAACTACTACGAGCAGTACTTC
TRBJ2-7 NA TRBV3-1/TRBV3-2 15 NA CASSQASGGVGGKYF TGTGCCAGCAGCCAAGCCTCGGGGGGCGTCGGAGGGAAGTACTTC
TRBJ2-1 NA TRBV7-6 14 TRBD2 CASSLGTSGNEQFF TGTGCCAGCAGCTTAGGGACTAGCGGCAATGAGCAGTTCTTC
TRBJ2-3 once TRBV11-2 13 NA CASIGHSTDTQYF TGTGCCAGCATCGGACATAGCACAGATACGCAGTATTTT
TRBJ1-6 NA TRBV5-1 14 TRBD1 CASSTGQRDSPLHF TGCGCCAGCAGCACGGGACAGAGGGATTCACCCCTCCACTTT
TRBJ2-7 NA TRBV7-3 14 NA CASSLDPGSIEQYF TGTGCCAGCAGCTTAGATCCAGGCTCCATCGAGCAGTACTTC
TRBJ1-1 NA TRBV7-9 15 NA CASSLMAGFNTEAFF TGTGCCAGCAGCTTAATGGCAGGTTTCAACACTGAAGCTTTCTTT
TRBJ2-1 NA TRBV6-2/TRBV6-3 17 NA CASSPQSAGLIYNEQFF TGTGCCAGCAGCCCTCAGTCCGCGGGACTTATTTACAATGAGCAGTTCTTC
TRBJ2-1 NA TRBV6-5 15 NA CASSTTGSSYNEQFF TGTGCCAGCAGTACTACAGGGAGCTCCTACAATGAGCAGTTCTTC
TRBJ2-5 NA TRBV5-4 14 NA CASSLGALQETQYF TGTGCCAGCAGCTTGGGGGCGCTCCAAGAGACCCAGTACTTC
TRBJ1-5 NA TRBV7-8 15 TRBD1 CASSFDRGSNQPQHF TGTGCCAGCAGCTTTGACAGGGGTAGCAATCAGCCCCAGCATTTT
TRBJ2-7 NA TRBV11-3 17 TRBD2 CASSLGRSGEVPYEQYF TGTGCCAGCAGCTTAGGACGTAGCGGGGAGGTCCCCTACGAGCAGTACTTC
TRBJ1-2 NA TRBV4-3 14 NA CASSQDPRTDGYTF TGCGCCAGCAGCCAAGACCCCCGGACAGACGGCTACACCTTC
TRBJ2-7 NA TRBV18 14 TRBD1 CASSVGTGTYEQYF TGTGCCAGCTCAGTTGGGACAGGGACCTACGAGCAGTACTTC
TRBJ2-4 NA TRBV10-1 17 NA CASSEFHRELAKNIQYF TGCGCCAGCAGTGAGTTTCACAGGGAGCTGGCCAAAAACATTCAGTACTTC
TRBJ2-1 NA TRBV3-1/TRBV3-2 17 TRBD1 CASSQGTGTGVGNEQFF TGTGCCAGCAGCCAAGGGACCGGGACAGGGGTGGGAAATGAGCAGTTCTTC